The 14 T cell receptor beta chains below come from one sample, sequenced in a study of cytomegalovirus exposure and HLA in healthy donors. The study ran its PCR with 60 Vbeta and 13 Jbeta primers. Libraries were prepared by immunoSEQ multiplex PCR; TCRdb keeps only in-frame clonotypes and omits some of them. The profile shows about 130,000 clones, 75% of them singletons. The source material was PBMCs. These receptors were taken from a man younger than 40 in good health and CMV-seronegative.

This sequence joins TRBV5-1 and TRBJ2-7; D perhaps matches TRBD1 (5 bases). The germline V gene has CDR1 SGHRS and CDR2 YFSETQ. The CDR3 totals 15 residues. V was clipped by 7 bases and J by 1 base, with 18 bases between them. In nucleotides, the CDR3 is TGCGCCAGCTCACTTGGACACAGCCCATCCTACGAGCAGTACTTC. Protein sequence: CASSLGHSPSYEQYF.

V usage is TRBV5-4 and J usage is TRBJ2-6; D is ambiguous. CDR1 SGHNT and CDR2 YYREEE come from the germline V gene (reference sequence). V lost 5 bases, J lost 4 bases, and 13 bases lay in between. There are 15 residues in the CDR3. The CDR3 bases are TGTGCCAGCAGACCAGACTTCCTCGGGGCCAACGTCCTGACTTTC. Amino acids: CASRPDFLGANVLTF.

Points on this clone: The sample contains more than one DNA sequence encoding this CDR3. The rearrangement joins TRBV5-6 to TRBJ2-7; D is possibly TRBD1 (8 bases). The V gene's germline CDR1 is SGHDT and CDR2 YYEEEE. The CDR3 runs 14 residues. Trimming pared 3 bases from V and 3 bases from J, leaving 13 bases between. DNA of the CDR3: TGTGCCAGCAGCTCGACAGGGGAGGGCTACGAGCAGTACTTC. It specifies CASSSTGEGYEQYF.

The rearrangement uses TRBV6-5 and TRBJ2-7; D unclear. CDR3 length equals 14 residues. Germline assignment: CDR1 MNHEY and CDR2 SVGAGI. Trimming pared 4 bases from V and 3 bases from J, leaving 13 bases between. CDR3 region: CASSSITRVYEQYF. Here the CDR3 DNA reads TGTGCCAGCAGTTCCATCACTCGGGTCTACGAGCAGTACTTC.

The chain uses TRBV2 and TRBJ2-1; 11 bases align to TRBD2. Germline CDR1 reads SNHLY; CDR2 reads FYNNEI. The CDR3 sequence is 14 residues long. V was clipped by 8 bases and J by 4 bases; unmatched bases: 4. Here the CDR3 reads CASYSGRVYNEQFF. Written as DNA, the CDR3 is TGTGCCAGCTATAGCGGGAGGGTTTACAATGAGCAGTTCTTC.

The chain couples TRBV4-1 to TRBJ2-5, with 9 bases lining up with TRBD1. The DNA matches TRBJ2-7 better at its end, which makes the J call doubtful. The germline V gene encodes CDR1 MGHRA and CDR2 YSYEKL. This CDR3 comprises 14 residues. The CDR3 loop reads CASSWGQGSYEQYF. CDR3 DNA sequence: TGCGCCAGCAGCTGGGGACAGGGTTCCTACGAGCAGTACTTC.

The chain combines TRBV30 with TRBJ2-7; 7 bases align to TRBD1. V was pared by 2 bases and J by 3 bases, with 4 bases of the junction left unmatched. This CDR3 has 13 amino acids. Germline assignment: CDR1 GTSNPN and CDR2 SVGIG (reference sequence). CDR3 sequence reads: CAWSRSGGYEQYF. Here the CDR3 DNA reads TGTGCCTGGAGTAGGTCAGGGGGCTACGAGCAGTACTTC.

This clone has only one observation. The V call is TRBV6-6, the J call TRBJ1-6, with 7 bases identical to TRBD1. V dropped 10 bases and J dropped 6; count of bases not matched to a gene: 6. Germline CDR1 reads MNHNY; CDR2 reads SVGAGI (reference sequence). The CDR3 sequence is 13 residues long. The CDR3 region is CAIRDSSNSPLHF. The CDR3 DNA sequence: TGTGCCATCCGGGACAGTAGTAATTCACCCCTCCACTTT.

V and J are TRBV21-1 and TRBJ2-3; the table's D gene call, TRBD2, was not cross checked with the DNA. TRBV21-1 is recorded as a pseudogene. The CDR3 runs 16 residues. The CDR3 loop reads CASRNPGNKTADTQYF. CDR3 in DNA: TGTGCCAGCAGAAACCCGGGAAACAAAACCGCAGATACGCAGTATTTT.

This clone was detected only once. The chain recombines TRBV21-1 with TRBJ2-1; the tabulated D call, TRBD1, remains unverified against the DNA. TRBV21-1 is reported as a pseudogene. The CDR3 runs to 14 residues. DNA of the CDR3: TGTGCCAGCCACGGACAGGGGGGGGTGGATGAGCAGTTCTTC. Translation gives CASHGQGGVDEQFF.

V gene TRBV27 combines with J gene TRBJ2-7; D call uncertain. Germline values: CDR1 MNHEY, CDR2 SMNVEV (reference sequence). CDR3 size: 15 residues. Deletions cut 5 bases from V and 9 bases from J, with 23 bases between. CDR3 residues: CASSPPGVAAERQYF. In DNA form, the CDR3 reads TGTGCCAGCAGTCCCCCGGGTGTTGCAGCCGAGCGGCAGTACTTC.

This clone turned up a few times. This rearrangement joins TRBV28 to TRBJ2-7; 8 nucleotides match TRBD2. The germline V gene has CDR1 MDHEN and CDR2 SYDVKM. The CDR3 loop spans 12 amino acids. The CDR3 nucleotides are TGTGTAAGCGGGAGACCCGCCTACGAGCAGTACTTC. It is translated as CVSGRPAYEQYF. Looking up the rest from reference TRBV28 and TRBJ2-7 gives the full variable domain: DVKVTQSSRYLVKRTGEKVFLECVQDMDHENMFWYRQDPGLGLRLIYFSYDVKMKEKGDIPEGYSVSREKKERFSLILESASTNQTSMYLCVSGRPAYEQYFGPGTRLTVT.

The CDR3 coding sequence is TGTGCCAGCAAGGAAATCAGGACAGGAGGAGCTTTCTTT. Translation gives CASKEIRTGGAFF. The chain carries TRBV6-5 and TRBJ1-1, with TRBD1 matching 7 bases. The CDR3 loop spans 13 amino acids. CDR1 is MNHEY and CDR2 is SVGAGI in the germline V gene. The ends lost 7 bases at V and 10 bases at J; junction bases unmatched: 12.

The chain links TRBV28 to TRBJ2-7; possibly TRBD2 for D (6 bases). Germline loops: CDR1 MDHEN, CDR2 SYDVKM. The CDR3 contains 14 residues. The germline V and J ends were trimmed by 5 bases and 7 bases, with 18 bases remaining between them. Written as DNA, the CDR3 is TGTGCCAGCAGTCTCCTCGACACCGGAGGGGAGCAGTACTTC. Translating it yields CASSLLDTGGEQYF.